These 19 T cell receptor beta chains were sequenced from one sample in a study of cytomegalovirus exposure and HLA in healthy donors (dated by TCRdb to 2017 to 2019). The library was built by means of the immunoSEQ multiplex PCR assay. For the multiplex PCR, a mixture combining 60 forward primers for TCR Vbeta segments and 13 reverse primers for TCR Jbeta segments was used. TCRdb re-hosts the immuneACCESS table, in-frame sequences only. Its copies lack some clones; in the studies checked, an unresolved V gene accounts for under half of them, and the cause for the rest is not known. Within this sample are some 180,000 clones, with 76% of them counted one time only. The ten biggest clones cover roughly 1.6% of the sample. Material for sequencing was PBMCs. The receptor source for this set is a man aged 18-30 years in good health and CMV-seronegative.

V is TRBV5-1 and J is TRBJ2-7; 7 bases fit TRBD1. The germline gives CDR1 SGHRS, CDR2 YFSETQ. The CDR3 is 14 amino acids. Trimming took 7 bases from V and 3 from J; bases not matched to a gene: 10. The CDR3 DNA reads TGCGCCAGCCACCCGAGAGGGGACAGCTACGAGCAGTACTTC. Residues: CASHPRGDSYEQYF. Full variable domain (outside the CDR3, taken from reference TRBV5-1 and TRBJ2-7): KAGVTQTPRYLIKTRGQQVTLSCSPISGHRSVSWYQQTPGQGLQFLFEYFSETQRNKGNFPGRFSGRQFSNSRSEMNVSTLELGDSALYLCASHPRGDSYEQYFGPGTRLTVT.

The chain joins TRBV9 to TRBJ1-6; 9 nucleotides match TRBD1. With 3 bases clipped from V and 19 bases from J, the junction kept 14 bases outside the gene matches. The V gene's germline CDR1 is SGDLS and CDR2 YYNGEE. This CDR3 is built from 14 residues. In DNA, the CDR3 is TGTGCCAGCAGCGCTTCCGGGACAGGGTTTGAGATGCACTTT. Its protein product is CASSASGTGFEMHF.

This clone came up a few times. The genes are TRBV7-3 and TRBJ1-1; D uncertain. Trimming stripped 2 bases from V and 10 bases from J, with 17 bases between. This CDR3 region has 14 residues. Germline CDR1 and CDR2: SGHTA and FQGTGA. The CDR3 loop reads CASSLPLTPPRAFF. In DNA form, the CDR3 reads TGTGCCAGCAGCTTACCCCTGACTCCACCGAGAGCTTTCTTT.

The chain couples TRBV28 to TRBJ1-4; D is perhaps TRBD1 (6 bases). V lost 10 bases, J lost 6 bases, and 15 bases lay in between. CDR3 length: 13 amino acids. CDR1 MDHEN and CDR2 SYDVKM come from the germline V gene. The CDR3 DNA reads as TGTGCCATATCGGGACAATACTATGAAAAACTGTTTTTT. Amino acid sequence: CAISGQYYEKLFF.

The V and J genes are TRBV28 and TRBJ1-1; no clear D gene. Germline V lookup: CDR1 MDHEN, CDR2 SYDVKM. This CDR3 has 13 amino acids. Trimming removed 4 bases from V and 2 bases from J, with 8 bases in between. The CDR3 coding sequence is TGTGCCAGCAGTTCCGCCCTAAACACTGAAGCTTTCTTT. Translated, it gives CASSSALNTEAFF.

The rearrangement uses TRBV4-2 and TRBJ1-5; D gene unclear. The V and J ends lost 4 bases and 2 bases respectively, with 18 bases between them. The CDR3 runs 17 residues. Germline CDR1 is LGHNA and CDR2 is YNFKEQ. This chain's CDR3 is CASSPLTPGGGNQPQHF. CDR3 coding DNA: TGTGCCAGCAGCCCTCTAACCCCGGGCGGGGGCAATCAGCCCCAGCATTTT.

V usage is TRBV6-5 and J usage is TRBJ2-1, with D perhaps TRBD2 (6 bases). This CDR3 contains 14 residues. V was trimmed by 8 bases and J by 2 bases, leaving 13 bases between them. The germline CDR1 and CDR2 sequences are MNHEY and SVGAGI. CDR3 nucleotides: TGTGCCAGCTCGCTTGGCGGGGCCTACAATGAGCAGTTCTTC. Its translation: CASSLGGAYNEQFF.

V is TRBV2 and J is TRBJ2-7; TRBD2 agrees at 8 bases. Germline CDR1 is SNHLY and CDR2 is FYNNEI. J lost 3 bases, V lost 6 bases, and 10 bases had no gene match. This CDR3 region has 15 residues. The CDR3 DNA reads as TGTGCCAGCAGGGAAATAGCGGGGAACTTCTACGAGCAGTACTTC. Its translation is CASREIAGNFYEQYF.

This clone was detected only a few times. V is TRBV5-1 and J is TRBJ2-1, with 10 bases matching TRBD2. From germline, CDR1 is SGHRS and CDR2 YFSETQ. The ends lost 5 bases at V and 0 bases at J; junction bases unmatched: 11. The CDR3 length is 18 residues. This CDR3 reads CASSPGLAGVSSYNEQFF. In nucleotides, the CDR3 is TGCGCCAGCAGTCCGGGCCTAGCGGGGGTCAGCTCCTACAATGAGCAGTTCTTC.

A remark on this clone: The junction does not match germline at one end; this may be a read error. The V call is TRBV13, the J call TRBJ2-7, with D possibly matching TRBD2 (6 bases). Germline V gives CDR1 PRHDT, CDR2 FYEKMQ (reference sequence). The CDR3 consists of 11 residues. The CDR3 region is CASSWGPWRGF. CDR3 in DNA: TGTGCCAGCAGCTGGGGCCCTTGGCGGGGCTTC.

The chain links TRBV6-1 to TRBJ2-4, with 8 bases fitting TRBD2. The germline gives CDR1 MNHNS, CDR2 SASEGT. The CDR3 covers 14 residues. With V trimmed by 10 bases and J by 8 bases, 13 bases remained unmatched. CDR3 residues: CATRRGTSGDIQYF. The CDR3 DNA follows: TGTGCCACCCGACGGGGGACTAGTGGTGACATTCAGTACTTC.

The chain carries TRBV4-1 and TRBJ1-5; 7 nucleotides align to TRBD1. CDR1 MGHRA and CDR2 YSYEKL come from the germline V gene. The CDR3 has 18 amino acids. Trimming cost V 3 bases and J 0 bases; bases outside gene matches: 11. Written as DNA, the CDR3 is TGCGCCAGCAGCCACCAGCGGCGGGACAGAGGTAGCAATCAGCCCCAGCATTTT. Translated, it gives CASSHQRRDRGSNQPQHF.

The CDR3 DNA follows: TGTGCCAGCAGTGAATCCCGGTCCGGGGAGCTGTTTTTT. The encoded protein is CASSESRSGELFF. The chain joins TRBV6-1 to TRBJ2-2; no firm D call. The CDR3 loop spans 13 amino acids. CDR1 and CDR2 (germline): MNHNS, SASEGT. The V end was cut by 2 bases, the J end by 6 bases, with 7 bases between.

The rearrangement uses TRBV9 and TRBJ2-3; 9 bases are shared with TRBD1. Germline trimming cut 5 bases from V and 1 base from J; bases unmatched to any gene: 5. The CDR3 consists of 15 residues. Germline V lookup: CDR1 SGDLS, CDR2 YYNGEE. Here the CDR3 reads CASRGRDRGTDTQYF. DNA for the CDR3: TGTGCCAGCAGGGGACGGGACAGGGGCACAGATACGCAGTATTTT.

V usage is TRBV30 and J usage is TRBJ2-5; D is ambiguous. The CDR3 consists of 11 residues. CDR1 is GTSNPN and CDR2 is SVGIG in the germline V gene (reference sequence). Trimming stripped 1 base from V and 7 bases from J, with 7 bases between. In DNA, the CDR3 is TGTGCCTGGAGTGGTAGTGGGACCCAGTACTTC. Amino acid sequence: CAWSGSGTQYF.

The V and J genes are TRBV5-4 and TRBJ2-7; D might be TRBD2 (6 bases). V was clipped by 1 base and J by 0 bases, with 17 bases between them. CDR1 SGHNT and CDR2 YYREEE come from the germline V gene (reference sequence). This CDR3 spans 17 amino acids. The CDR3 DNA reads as TGTGCCAGCAGCTTGAGGGGACTGCCTTGGGGCTCCTACGAGCAGTACTTC. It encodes CASSLRGLPWGSYEQYF.

This CDR3 reads CATSGRSSYNEQFF. The DNA of the CDR3 is TGTGCCACCAGCGGTAGGAGCTCCTACAATGAGCAGTTCTTC. This chain connects TRBV15 to TRBJ2-1; D uncertain. Germline CDR1 LNHNV, CDR2 YYDKDF (reference sequence). The CDR3 has 14 amino acids. The V end was cut by 5 bases, the J end by 0 bases, with 8 bases between.

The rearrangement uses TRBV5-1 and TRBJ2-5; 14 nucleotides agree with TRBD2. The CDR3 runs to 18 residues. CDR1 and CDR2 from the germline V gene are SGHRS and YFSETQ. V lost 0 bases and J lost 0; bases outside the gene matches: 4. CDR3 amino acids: CASSLGTSGGTYQETQYF. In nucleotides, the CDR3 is TGCGCCAGCAGCTTGGGGACTAGCGGGGGGACATACCAAGAGACCCAGTACTTC.

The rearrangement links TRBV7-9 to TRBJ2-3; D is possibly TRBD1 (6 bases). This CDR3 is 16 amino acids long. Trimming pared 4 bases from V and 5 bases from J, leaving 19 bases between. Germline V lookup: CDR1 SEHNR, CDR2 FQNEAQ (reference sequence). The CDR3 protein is CASSSGAVASLDTQYF. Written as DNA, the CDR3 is TGTGCCAGCAGCTCAGGGGCCGTAGCCTCACTAGATACGCAGTATTTT.